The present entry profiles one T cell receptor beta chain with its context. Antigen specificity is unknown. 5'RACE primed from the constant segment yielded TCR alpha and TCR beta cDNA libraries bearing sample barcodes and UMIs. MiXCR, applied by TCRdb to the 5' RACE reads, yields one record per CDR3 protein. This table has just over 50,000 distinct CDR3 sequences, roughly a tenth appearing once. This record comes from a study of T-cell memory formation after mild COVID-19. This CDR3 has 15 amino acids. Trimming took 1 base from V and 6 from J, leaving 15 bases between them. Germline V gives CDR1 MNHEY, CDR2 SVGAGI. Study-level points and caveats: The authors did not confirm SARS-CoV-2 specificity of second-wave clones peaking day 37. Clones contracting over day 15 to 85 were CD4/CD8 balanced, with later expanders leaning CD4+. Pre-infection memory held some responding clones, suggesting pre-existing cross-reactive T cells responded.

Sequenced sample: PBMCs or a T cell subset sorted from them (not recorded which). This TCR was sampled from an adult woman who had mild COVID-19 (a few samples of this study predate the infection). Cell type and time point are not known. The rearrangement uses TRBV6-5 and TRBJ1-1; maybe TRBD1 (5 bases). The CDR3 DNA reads TGTGCCAGCAGTTACTACGCAGGGAGTGACGCTGAAGCTTTCTTT. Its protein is CASSYYAGSDAEAFF.